What follows describes a single T cell receptor beta chain. Its specificity is unknown. These data are taken from a study of OX40 agonist ivuxolimab in advanced cancers. General study results and limits: Certain nonresponding patients likewise had low normalized T-cell clonal expansion. CD8+ T cells were the subset that, on average, had more expanded clones than CD4+.

Assay used: immunoSEQ multiplex PCR; TCRdb lists only in-frame clones, some missing. The sample has more than 45,000 clones, around 73% seen once; the top ten hold roughly 2%. V lost 6 bases and J lost 7, with 19 bases in between. Germline-derived CDR1 and CDR2 are MDHEN and SYDVKM. The CDR3 has 15 amino acids. This sample comprised CD4+ or CD8+ T cells sorted from blood, obtained in a trial of the OX40 agonist ivuxolimab. The chain employs TRBV28 and TRBJ2-1; D is tentatively TRBD1 or TRBD2 (7 bases each). The TCR comes from an adult with an advanced solid tumor such as melanoma, head and neck, liver or kidney cancer. DNA of the CDR3: TGTGCCAGCAGCGCGAGTCAGGGGGGGATTAATGAGCAGTTCTTC. This sequence encodes CASSASQGGINEQFF.